Listed below are T cell receptor beta chains from one sample, sequenced in a study of technical replicates of blood from a few donors. TCRdb's table, derived via immunoSEQ multiplex PCR, lists solely in-frame clones and lacks some. The table has more than 75,000 clones, 96% seen once. Sample: T cells isolated from PBMCs. Receptors originate from a human donor in good health. Both conserved end residues are trimmed from each CDR3.

v_gene,CDR3aa
TRBV5-4,ASTQDGLTYVGGYT
TRBV30,AWTSGRVYNEQF
TRBV18,ASSPGGDTEAF
TRBV7-2,ASSLTDTQY
TRBV5-1,ASSPGLAGGITDTQY
TRBV25-1,ASRNTEAF
TRBV6-5,ASSSIYEQY
TRBV5-1,ASSLTGDNEKLF
TRBV2,ASSEGQGKNTEAF
TRBV11-3,ASSFGLGGTEAF
TRBV18,ASSPSGRSSYEQY
TRBV5-1,ASSLGTTGGNGYT
TRBV10-1,ASSESNPGQQETQY
TRBV5-4,ASSSGTGGTEAF
TRBV9,ASSLGAGSGTDTQY
TRBV11-3,ASSPSSGANVLT
TRBV28,ASKSSGRATEQF
TRBV27,ASHALAGDEQF
TRBV18,ASSPGTGFIREQY
TRBV30,AWSFGGASYEQY
TRBV19,ASSMQGARYGYT
TRBV6-1,ASSRGGETQY
TRBV4-1,ASSQGGKGARHHEQY
TRBV19,ASSIIAGVWEQY
TRBV4-2,ASSQLDRGPGNTIY
TRBV9,ASSIPGTPNTGELF
TRBV7-6,ASSLEIYNEQF
TRBV9,ASSVARQGSQLF
TRBV4-1,ASSLFDRDGQPQH
TRBV7-2,ASSPGGTPGGF
TRBV23-1,ASSHRSGKGYT
TRBV7-2,ASSLGLREIIETQY
TRBV27,ASSLDRSSYNEQF
TRBV5-4,ASSTEVEAQGTTEAF
TRBV5-1,ASSLRAGGNNYISTDTQY
TRBV6-5,ASTWGPTGNEQF
TRBV6-5,ASSYSQGHNQPQH
TRBV9,ASSTGTENYGYT
TRBV18,ASSLEGTDTQY
TRBV6-6,ASSYEGGGVKEQF
TRBV30,AWSIGAGGQETQY
TRBV30,ARDYYTDPTQY
TRBV25-1,ASSELEREVDTGELF
TRBV9,ASSVAGGRYNEQF
TRBV30,AWSRTGSEKLF
TRBV5-1,ASSPTENYGYT
TRBV19,ASSIDAGGGYNEQF
TRBV6-5,ASSYSTSLAGNEQF